Following are 30 T cell receptor beta chains from one sample sequenced in a study of blood T cells in healthy people across ages. With a J-beta primer mix and a sample-barcoded 5' primer, a second PCR ran about 7 to 12 cycles. From the 5' RACE reads, TCRdb called clonotypes with MiXCR, one entry per CDR3 protein. The table lists 1 million to 1.2 million distinct CDR3 sequences, 35% to 40% of them singletons. Material: blood. Receptors were obtained from a man aged 18-30 years in good health.

The J gene is TRBJ2-3, the V gene TRBV7-2; D is undetermined. Germline CDR1 reads SGHTA; CDR2 reads FQGNSA. The ends were cut back, 4 bases at V and 4 bases at J, with 12 bases in the middle. The CDR3 sequence is 14 residues long. The CDR3 coding sequence is TGTGCCAGCAGCTCGCGGTTCAGCCCAGATACGCAGTATTTT. Translated: CASSSRFSPDTQYF.

This clonotype has only a few counts. The chain joins TRBV29-1 to TRBJ2-1; D remains unclear. Germline V gene sequence: CDR1 SQVTM, CDR2 ANQGSEA. The CDR3 runs to 14 residues. V was shortened by 3 bases and J by 6 bases, with 15 bases between the two germline ends. The chain's CDR3 is CSVEAFGRPNEQFF. For the CDR3, the DNA is TGCAGCGTTGAGGCTTTCGGCAGACCCAATGAGCAGTTCTTC.

This clonotype was found a few times. V gene TRBV20-1 combines with J gene TRBJ2-1; a weak D match, TRBD1 (7 bases). This CDR3 region has 14 residues. Per the germline V gene, CDR1 is DFQATT and CDR2 is SNEGSKA (reference sequence). V was shortened by 6 bases and J by 8 bases, with 20 bases between the two germline ends. The CDR3 reads CSAPGDRDFDEQFF. The CDR3 coding sequence is TGCAGTGCCCCCGGCGACAGGGACTTCGATGAGCAGTTCTTC.

This clonotype was picked up a small number of times. The V gene is TRBV12-3 or TRBV12-4, the J gene TRBJ1-2; D remains unclear. The V end lost 6 bases, the J end lost 0 bases, and 11 bases lay between the germline ends. The length of the CDR3 is 14 residues. CDR3 protein: CASRRSGTNYGYTF. The CDR3 nucleotides read TGTGCCAGCAGGCGATCGGGAACTAACTATGGCTACACCTTC.

Details on this clonotype: The junction departs from germline at one end; a sequencing error may be responsible. The chain uses TRBV4-3 and TRBJ2-1; TRBD1 matches at 8 bases. CDR3 length: 15 amino acids. Germline values: CDR1 LGHNA, CDR2 YSLEER. CDR3 region: CANSQDQTGDNEQFF. As DNA, the CDR3 is TGCGCCAACAGCCAAGACCAGACAGGGGACAATGAGCAGTTCTTC.

This clonotype has only one observation. The rearrangement links TRBV4-3 to TRBJ1-6; D uncertain. Germline CDR1 LGHNA, CDR2 YSLEER. Trimming left V 1 base short and J 7 bases short, with 8 bases between. CDR3 length: 14 residues. The CDR3 sequence: CASSQGKENSPLHF. The CDR3 region has the DNA TGCGCCAGCAGCCAAGGAAAAGAGAATTCACCCCTCCACTTT.

This clonotype has a handful of counts. V and J are TRBV7-9 and TRBJ1-2; TRBD1 might be the D (5 bases). CDR1 is SEHNR and CDR2 is FQNEAQ in the germline V gene (reference sequence). Trimming pared 7 bases from V and 8 bases from J, leaving 20 bases between. This CDR3 has 14 residues. The chain's CDR3 is CASTLNGGGEGYTF. CDR3 DNA: TGTGCCAGCACCCTGAACGGGGGTGGTGAAGGCTACACCTTC.

This clonotype was detected a few times. The rearrangement links TRBV29-1 to TRBJ1-2, with 7 bases identical to TRBD1. The CDR3 loop spans 14 amino acids. The V and J ends lost 6 bases and 0 bases, in that order; junction bases with no gene match: 7. Germline V gene data show CDR1 as SQVTM and CDR2 as ANQGSEA. The CDR3 nucleotides are TGCAGCGTGGTCGGGACAGCCTCTAACTATGGCTACACCTTC. Amino acids: CSVVGTASNYGYTF.

V is TRBV9 and J is TRBJ2-2; 8 bases map to TRBD2. V was clipped by 0 bases and J by 4 bases; unmatched bases: 8. The CDR3 totals 17 residues. Looked up from germline, CDR1 is SGDLS and CDR2 is YYNGEE. This CDR3 is CASSVVSGGVSTGELFF. The CDR3 DNA is TGTGCCAGCAGCGTAGTATCCGGGGGGGTTAGCACCGGGGAGCTGTTTTTT. Filled out from reference TRBV9 and TRBJ2-2, the complete variable domain reads DSGVTQTPKHLITATGQRVTLRCSPRSGDLSVYWYQQSLDQGLQFLIQYYNGEERAKGNILERFSAQQFPDLHSELNLSSLELGDSALYFCASSVVSGGVSTGELFFGEGSRLTVL.

This clonotype was detected only a few times. The chain is built from TRBV28 and TRBJ1-1; D uncertain. The V end was cut by 2 bases, the J end by 6 bases, with 13 bases between. CDR3 length equals 14 residues. The germline CDR1 and CDR2 sequences are MDHEN and SYDVKM. This CDR3 is CASSLRGLDSEAFF. For the CDR3, the DNA is TGTGCCAGCAGTTTAAGAGGGTTGGATTCTGAAGCTTTCTTT. The complete variable domain, with remaining parts taken from reference TRBV28 and TRBJ1-1, reads DVKVTQSSRYLVKRTGEKVFLECVQDMDHENMFWYRQDPGLGLRLIYFSYDVKMKEKGDIPEGYSVSREKKERFSLILESASTNQTSMYLCASSLRGLDSEAFFGQGTRLTVV.

The chain combines TRBV27 with TRBJ2-1; 11 bases agree with TRBD2. The CDR3 covers 16 residues. Germline-derived CDR1 and CDR2 are MNHEY and SMNVEV (reference sequence). V was pared by 7 bases and J by 0 bases, with 5 bases of the junction left unmatched. CDR3 in amino acids: CASTPTSGASYNEQFF. The CDR3 DNA follows: TGTGCCAGCACCCCGACTAGCGGGGCCTCCTACAATGAGCAGTTCTTC.

The chain uses TRBV28 and TRBJ1-4, with D perhaps matching TRBD1 (6 bases). The CDR3 runs 14 residues. Trimming stripped 5 bases from V and 2 bases from J, with 9 bases between. CDR1 is MDHEN, CDR2 SYDVKM, per germline. The CDR3 DNA reads as TGTGCCAGCAGTATGGGGGGCACTAATGAAAAACTGTTTTTT. This sequence encodes CASSMGGTNEKLFF.

V usage is TRBV24-1 and J usage is TRBJ1-1, with D uncertain. The ends were cut back, 6 bases at V and 1 base at J, with 14 bases in the middle. The CDR3 totals 15 residues. The germline CDR1 and CDR2 sequences are KGHDR and SFDVKD. CDR3 sequence: CATSPREGSNTEAFF. DNA for the CDR3: TGTGCCACCAGTCCCCGTGAGGGATCGAACACTGAAGCTTTCTTT.

The table lists this clonotype with a few counts. The gene calls are TRBV29-1 and TRBJ1-6; 8 bases match TRBD1. The germline CDR1 and CDR2 sequences are SQVTM and ANQGSEA. V lost 4 bases to trimming and J lost 1 base; unmatched junction nucleotides: 3. CDR3 size: 15 residues. The CDR3 region is CSVATGGSYNSPLHF. CDR3 DNA sequence: TGCAGCGTTGCTACAGGGGGGTCCTATAATTCACCCCTCCACTTT.

This rearrangement joins TRBV27 to TRBJ1-4; D remains unclear. The CDR3 is 17 amino acids. Germline CDR1 MNHEY, CDR2 SMNVEV (reference sequence). V was pared by 3 bases and J by 8 bases, with 22 bases between. CDR3 DNA sequence: TGTGCCAGCAGTTTTTCAAATCCACGCAGCATTCGGGAAAAACTGTTTTTT. Translation gives CASSFSNPRSIREKLFF.

This chain joins TRBV12-3 or TRBV12-4 and TRBJ1-5; 8 bases line up with TRBD1. The ends lost 5 bases at V and 0 bases at J; junction bases unmatched: 3. The CDR3 loop spans 15 amino acids. CDR3 loop: CASSGTGDSNQPQHF. In DNA, the CDR3 is TGTGCCAGCAGTGGGACAGGCGATAGCAATCAGCCCCAGCATTTT.

The V gene is TRBV9, the J gene TRBJ1-2; D remains unclear. CDR1 and CDR2 from the germline V gene are SGDLS and YYNGEE. The CDR3 totals 14 residues. V was pared by 0 bases and J by 8 bases, with 14 bases between. CDR3 sequence reads: CASSVGPQEWGYTF. DNA for the CDR3: TGTGCCAGCAGCGTAGGGCCCCAGGAATGGGGCTACACCTTC.

This clonotype was seen a few times. The chain carries TRBV25-1 and TRBJ2-5; D perhaps matches TRBD1 (7 bases). CDR1 is MGHDK, CDR2 SYGVNS, per germline. V was cut by 3 bases and J by 4 bases, with 15 bases left in between. The CDR3 contains 15 residues. The DNA of the CDR3 is TGTGCCAGCAGTGACTCTCAGGGGGGAGGAGAGACCCAGTACTTC. Amino acids: CASSDSQGGGETQYF.

V usage is TRBV2 and J usage is TRBJ2-1; a weak D match, TRBD2 (5 bases). The CDR3 contains 16 residues. Trimming shortened V by 4 bases and J by 2 bases, and 15 bases separated the two germline ends. The V gene's germline CDR1 is SNHLY and CDR2 FYNNEI. The CDR3 DNA is TGTGCCAGCAGTGCCCACGCTAGCCAAACCTACAATGAGCAGTTCTTC. Protein product: CASSAHASQTYNEQFF.

The V and J genes are TRBV12-3 or TRBV12-4 and TRBJ1-5; D uncertain. Trimming stripped 1 base from V and 13 bases from J, with 11 bases between. The CDR3 extends over 12 amino acids. The CDR3 reads CASSLEQDPQHF. The CDR3 bases are TGTGCCAGCAGTTTAGAGCAGGATCCACAGCATTTT.

This chain connects TRBV7-2 to TRBJ2-5, with D perhaps assigned TRBD1 or TRBD2 (6 bases each). CDR3 length equals 13 residues. V was shortened by 5 bases and J by 11 bases, with 18 bases between the two germline ends. CDR1 SGHTA and CDR2 FQGNSA come from the germline V gene. CDR3 nucleotide sequence: TGTGCCAGCAGCCGGGGGCGGGACAATGAGCAGTACTTC. Protein product: CASSRGRDNEQYF.

A remark on this clonotype: Germline and junction disagree at one end, which may indicate a read error. The chain combines TRBV2 with TRBJ2-1; D remains unclear. This CDR3 has 11 amino acids. The V gene's germline CDR1 is SNHLY and CDR2 FYNNEI. CDR3 DNA sequence: TGTGTCAGCAGTGACTCCACCATGTGGTTCTTC. It encodes CVSSDSTMWFF.

The sample holds a few counts of this clonotype. V gene TRBV9 combines with J gene TRBJ1-2; perhaps TRBD1 as D (5 bases). The CDR3 extends over 18 amino acids. The ends were cut back, 3 bases at V and 1 base at J, with 22 bases in the middle. CDR1 and CDR2 from the germline V gene are SGDLS and YYNGEE. CDR3 nucleotide sequence: TGTGCCAGCAGCGAGGCTGAGGGACGCCTCGACCATAACTATGGCTACACCTTC. Residues: CASSEAEGRLDHNYGYTF.

The V gene is TRBV12-3 or TRBV12-4, the J gene TRBJ1-5; D unclear. Deletions cut 2 bases from V and 4 bases from J, with 6 bases between. The CDR3 loop spans 13 amino acids. CDR3 in amino acids: CASSLNLNQPQHF. The DNA of the CDR3 is TGTGCCAGCAGTTTAAACCTTAATCAGCCCCAGCATTTT.

The genes are TRBV7-3 and TRBJ1-4, with D maybe TRBD1 (5 bases). V lost 5 bases to trimming and J lost 7 bases, with 17 bases between them. CDR1 and CDR2 (germline): SGHTA, FQGTGA. The CDR3 is made up of 15 amino acids. Here the CDR3 reads CASSRGVGFGEKLFF. In DNA, the CDR3 is TGTGCCAGCAGCCGGGGGGTGGGCTTCGGTGAAAAACTGTTTTTT.

This clonotype has more than one count but fewer than ten. The V gene is TRBV25-1, the J gene TRBJ1-1; the D gene is possibly TRBD1 (5 bases). Germline V gene data show CDR1 as MGHDK and CDR2 as SYGVNS. This CDR3 comprises 12 residues. V was pared by 6 bases and J by 5 bases, with 10 bases between. The CDR3 nucleotides read TGTGCCAGCAGAAAAGGGGAGACTGAAGCTTTCTTT. This translates into CASRKGETEAFF.

To note about this clonotype: The junction departs from germline at one end; a sequencing error may be responsible. The V and J genes are TRBV7-9 and TRBJ1-2; 7 bases are shared with TRBD1. Germline CDR1 SEHNR, CDR2 FQNEAQ (reference sequence). The CDR3 is 15 residues long. Here the CDR3 DNA reads TGTGCCAGCAGCTTCGGACAGGCCTATGGCTATAGCTACACCTTC. Residues: CASSFGQAYGYSYTF. The full variable domain, its missing parts supplied by reference TRBV7-9 and TRBJ1-2, is DTGVSQNPRHKITKRGQNVTFRCDPISEHNRLYWYRQTLGQGPEFLTYFQNEAQLEKSRLLSDRFSAERPKGSFSTLEIQRTEQGDSAMYLCASSFGQAYGYSYTFGSGTRLTVV.

There are a few counts of this clonotype. The chain carries TRBV9 and TRBJ2-3; D remains ambiguous. CDR3 length equals 16 residues. The V gene lost 4 bases and the J gene lost 2 bases, with 17 bases spanning the gap. Germline V lookup: CDR1 SGDLS, CDR2 YYNGEE. CDR3: CASSQDNGRTTDTQYF. The CDR3 DNA follows: TGTGCCAGCAGCCAAGATAACGGCAGAACCACAGATACGCAGTATTTT.

The table lists this clonotype with a few counts. This chain uses TRBV7-8 with TRBJ1-2; 7 bases fit TRBD1. CDR3 length: 16 residues. V shed 4 bases, J shed 5 bases, and the junction held 13 bases outside the gene matches. Germline values: CDR1 SGHVS, CDR2 FQNEAQ. CDR3 sequence (DNA): TGTGCCAGCAGCTCGAGACGCGGGACAGCCGTTTATGGCTACACCTTC. Its protein is CASSSRRGTAVYGYTF.

The sample holds a few counts of this clonotype. This sequence joins TRBV7-9 and TRBJ2-7; TRBD1 matches at 8 bases. The CDR3 loop spans 16 amino acids. After removal of 5 bases from V and 3 bases from J, the junction contained 12 bases not matched to a gene. CDR1 and CDR2 (germline): SEHNR, FQNEAQ (reference sequence). CDR3 in amino acids: CASSGLRQGLFYEQYF. CDR3 nucleotides: TGTGCCAGCAGCGGGCTCCGACAGGGGCTTTTCTACGAGCAGTACTTC.